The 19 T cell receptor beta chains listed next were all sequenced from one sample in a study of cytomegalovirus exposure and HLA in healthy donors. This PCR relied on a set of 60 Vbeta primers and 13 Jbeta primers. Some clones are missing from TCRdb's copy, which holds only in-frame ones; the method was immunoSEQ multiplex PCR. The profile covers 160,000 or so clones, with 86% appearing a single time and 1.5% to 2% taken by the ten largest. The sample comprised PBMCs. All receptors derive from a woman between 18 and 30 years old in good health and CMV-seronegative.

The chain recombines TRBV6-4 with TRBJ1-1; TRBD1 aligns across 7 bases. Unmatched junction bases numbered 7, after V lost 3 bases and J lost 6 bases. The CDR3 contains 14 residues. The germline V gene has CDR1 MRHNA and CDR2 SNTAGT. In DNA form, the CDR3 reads TGTGCCAGCAGTGAAGTACAGGGGAAAGCTGAAGCTTTCTTT. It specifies CASSEVQGKAEAFF.

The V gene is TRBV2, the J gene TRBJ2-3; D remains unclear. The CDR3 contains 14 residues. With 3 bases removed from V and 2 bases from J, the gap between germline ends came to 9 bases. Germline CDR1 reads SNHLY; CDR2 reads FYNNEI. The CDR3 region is CASSEGAPTDTQYF. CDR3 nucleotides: TGTGCCAGCAGTGAGGGCGCCCCCACAGATACGCAGTATTTT.

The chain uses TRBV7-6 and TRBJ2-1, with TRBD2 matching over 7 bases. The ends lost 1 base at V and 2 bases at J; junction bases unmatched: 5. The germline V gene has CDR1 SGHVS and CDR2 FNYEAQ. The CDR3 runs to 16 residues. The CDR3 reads CASSLERGPTYNEQFF. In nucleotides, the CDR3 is TGTGCCAGCAGCTTAGAGCGGGGCCCCACCTACAATGAGCAGTTCTTC.

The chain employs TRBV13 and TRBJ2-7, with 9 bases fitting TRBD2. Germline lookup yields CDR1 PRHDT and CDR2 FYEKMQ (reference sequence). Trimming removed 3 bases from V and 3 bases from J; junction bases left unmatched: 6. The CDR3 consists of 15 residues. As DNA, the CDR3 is TGTGCCAGCAGCTTTCGGGATAGCGGGAGCTACGAGCAGTACTTC. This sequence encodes CASSFRDSGSYEQYF.

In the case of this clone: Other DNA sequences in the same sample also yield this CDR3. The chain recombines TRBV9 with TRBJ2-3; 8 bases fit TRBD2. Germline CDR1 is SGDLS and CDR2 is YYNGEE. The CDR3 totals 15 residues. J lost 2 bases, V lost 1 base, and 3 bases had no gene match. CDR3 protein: CASSVTGGTTDTQYF. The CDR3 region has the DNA TGTGCCAGCAGCGTAACGGGGGGGACCACAGATACGCAGTATTTT.

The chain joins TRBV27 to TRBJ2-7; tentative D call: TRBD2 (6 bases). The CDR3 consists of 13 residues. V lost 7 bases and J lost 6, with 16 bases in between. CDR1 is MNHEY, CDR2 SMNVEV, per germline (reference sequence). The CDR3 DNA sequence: TGTGCCAGCACTCTGGGGGGAGGCTCCGAGCAGTACTTC. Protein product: CASTLGGGSEQYF.

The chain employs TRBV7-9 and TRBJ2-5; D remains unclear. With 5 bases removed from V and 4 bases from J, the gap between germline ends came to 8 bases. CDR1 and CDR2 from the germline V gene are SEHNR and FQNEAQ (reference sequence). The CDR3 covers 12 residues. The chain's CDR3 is CASSSLLETQYF. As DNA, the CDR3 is TGTGCCAGCAGCAGCCTCCTAGAGACCCAGTACTTC.

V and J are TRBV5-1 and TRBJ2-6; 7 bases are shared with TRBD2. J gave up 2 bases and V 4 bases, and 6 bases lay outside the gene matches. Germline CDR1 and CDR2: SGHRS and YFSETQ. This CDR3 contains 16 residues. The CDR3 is CASSGRDPAGANVLTF. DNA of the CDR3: TGCGCCAGCAGCGGGAGGGACCCGGCTGGGGCCAACGTCCTGACTTTC.

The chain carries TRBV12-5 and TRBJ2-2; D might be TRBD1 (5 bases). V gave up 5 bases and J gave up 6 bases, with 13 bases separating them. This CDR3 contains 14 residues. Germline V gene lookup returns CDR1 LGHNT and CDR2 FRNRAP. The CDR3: CASGLQGMAGELFF. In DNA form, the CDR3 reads TGTGCTAGTGGTCTCCAGGGTATGGCCGGGGAGCTGTTTTTT.

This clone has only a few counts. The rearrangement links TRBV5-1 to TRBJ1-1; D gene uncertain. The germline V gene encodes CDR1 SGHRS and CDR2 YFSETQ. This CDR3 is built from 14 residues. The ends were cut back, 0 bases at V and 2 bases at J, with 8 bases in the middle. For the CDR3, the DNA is TGCGCCAGCAGCTTGGTTCCCTCTAACACTGAAGCTTTCTTT. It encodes CASSLVPSNTEAFF.

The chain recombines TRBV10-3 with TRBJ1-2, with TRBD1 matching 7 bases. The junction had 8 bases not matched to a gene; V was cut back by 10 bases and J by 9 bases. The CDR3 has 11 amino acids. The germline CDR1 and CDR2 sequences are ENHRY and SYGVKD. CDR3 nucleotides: TGTGCCACAGGGGGTGGGGACAGCTACACCTTC. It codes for CATGGGDSYTF.

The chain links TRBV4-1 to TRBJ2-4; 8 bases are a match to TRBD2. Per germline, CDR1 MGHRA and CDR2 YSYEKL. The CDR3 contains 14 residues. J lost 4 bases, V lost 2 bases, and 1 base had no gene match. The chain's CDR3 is CASSQPGGKNIQYF. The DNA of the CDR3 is TGCGCCAGCAGCCAACCGGGGGGGAAAAACATTCAGTACTTC.

The CDR3 here is CASSFEFSPLHF. The CDR3 DNA reads as TGCGCCAGCAGCTTTGAGTTCTCACCCCTCCACTTT. The chain links TRBV5-1 to TRBJ1-6; D is ambiguous. The germline V gene has CDR1 SGHRS and CDR2 YFSETQ. There are 12 residues in the CDR3. The V and J ends lost 2 bases and 10 bases respectively, with 7 bases between them.

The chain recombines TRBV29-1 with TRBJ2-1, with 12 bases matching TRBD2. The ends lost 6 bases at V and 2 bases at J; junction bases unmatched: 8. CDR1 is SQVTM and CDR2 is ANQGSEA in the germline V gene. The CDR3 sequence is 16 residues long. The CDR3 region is CSVARGTSGPYNEQFF. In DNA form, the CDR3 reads TGCAGCGTCGCCAGAGGGACTAGCGGGCCCTACAATGAGCAGTTCTTC.

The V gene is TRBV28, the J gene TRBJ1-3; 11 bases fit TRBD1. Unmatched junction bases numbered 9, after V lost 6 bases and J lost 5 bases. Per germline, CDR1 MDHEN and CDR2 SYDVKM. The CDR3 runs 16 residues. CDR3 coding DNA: TGTGCCAGCAGCCGGACAGGGGGCGGCTTCAGAAACACCATATATTTT. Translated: CASSRTGGGFRNTIYF.

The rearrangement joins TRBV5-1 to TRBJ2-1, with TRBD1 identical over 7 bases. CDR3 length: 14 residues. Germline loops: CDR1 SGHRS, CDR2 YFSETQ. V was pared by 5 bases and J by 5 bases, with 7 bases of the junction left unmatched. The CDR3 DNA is TGCGCCAGCAGTCGACAGGGAACTGACAATGAGCAGTTCTTC. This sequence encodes CASSRQGTDNEQFF.

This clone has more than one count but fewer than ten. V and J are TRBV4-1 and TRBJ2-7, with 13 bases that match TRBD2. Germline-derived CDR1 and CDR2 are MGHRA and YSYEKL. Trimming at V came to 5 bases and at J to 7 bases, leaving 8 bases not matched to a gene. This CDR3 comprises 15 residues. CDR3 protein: CASSFGTSGTSEQYF. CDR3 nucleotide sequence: TGCGCCAGCAGCTTCGGGACTAGCGGGACGTCAGAGCAGTACTTC.

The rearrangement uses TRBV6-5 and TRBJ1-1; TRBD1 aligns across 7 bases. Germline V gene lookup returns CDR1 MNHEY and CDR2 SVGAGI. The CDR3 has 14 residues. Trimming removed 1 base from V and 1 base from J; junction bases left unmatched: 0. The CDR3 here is CASSYWTGNTEAFF. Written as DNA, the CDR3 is TGTGCCAGCAGTTACTGGACAGGGAACACTGAAGCTTTCTTT.

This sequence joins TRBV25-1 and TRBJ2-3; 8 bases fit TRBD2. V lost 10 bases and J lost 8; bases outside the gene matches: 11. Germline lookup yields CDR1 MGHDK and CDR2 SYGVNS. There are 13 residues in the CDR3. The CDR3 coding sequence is TGTGCCACCGGGGGGGAATCGCGTGGTACGCAGTATTTT. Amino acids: CATGGESRGTQYF. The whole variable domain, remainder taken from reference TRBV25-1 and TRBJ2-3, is EADIYQTPRYLVIGTGKKITLECSQTMGHDKMYWYQQDPGMELHLIHYSYGVNSTEKGDLSSESTVSRIRTEHFPLTLESARPSHTSQYLCATGGESRGTQYFGPGTRLTVL.